Listed here are 15 T cell receptor beta chains from one sample, sequenced in a study of shared clonotypes between healthy human individuals (dated by TCRdb to 2018 to 2021). Libraries were built with the immunoSEQ multiplex PCR assay. Sourced from immuneACCESS, this table was stored by TCRdb with only in-frame sequences that have V and J called. A share of the clones is absent; for the studies checked, an unresolved V gene accounts for under half, and the remainder has no known explanation. The sample contains about 2.1 million clones, over 85% of them found a single time. The ten top clones hold around 1.7% of the sample. CD8 naive samples were CD45RO-negative cells positively selected for CCR7, giving a CD45RA+CCR7+ population that excluded TemRA cells. The sequencing sample was made of naive CD8+ T cells from PBMCs. The cell subset or site label corresponds to: CD45RA+CCR7+. The receptors come from a man younger than 30 in good health. Some clones in this sample may be carry-over from other donors' samples.

In DNA form, the CDR3 reads TGTGCCAGCAGGCCACAGGGGTCTGGAAACACCATATATTTT. This gives the protein CASRPQGSGNTIYF. This chain uses TRBV6-5 with TRBJ1-3, with 7 bases aligning to TRBD1. V shed 6 bases and J 1 base; nucleotides not matched to a gene: 3. There are 14 residues in the CDR3. The V gene's germline CDR1 is MNHEY and CDR2 SVGAGI.

The chain is built from TRBV4-3 and TRBJ2-7, with 12 bases lining up with TRBD2. Germline V gene sequence: CDR1 LGHNA, CDR2 YSLEER. This CDR3 comprises 21 residues. V dropped 3 bases and J dropped 1; count of bases not matched to a gene: 19. The CDR3 bases are TGCGCCAGCAGCCAGGTTTCCTCCGGGACTAGCGGGCAAGGGGGTTCCTACGAGCAGTACTTC. It is translated as CASSQVSSGTSGQGGSYEQYF.

This chain links TRBV9 with TRBJ1-4, with a possible D match to TRBD1 (6 bases). The CDR3 sequence is 15 residues long. CDR1 is SGDLS, CDR2 YYNGEE, per germline. Trimming cost V 3 bases and J 6 bases, with 15 bases left between them. The CDR3 nucleotides are TGTGCCAGCAGCGGGGGGCAGACGCGTCATGAAAAACTGTTTTTT. Translated: CASSGGQTRHEKLFF.

This chain connects TRBV29-1 to TRBJ2-7; the D gene could be TRBD1 or TRBD2 (5 bases each). The CDR3 totals 15 residues. Germline values: CDR1 SQVTM, CDR2 ANQGSEA. V was cut by 6 bases and J by 0 bases, with 18 bases left in between. The CDR3 region is CSVAEGPTSSYEQYF. CDR3 DNA sequence: TGCAGCGTCGCCGAGGGACCCACTAGCTCCTACGAGCAGTACTTC.

This chain links TRBV13 with TRBJ2-2; TRBD2 might be the D (6 bases). This CDR3 has 16 residues. CDR1 PRHDT and CDR2 FYEKMQ come from the germline V gene (reference sequence). V shed 5 bases and J shed 2 bases, with 15 bases lying between them. CDR3 region: CASSVLGLTNTGELFF. CDR3 sequence (DNA): TGTGCCAGCAGCGTCTTGGGACTCACCAACACCGGGGAGCTGTTTTTT.

This chain joins TRBV6-1 and TRBJ2-3, with D perhaps given as TRBD1 or TRBD2 (5 bases each). Trimming shortened V by 7 bases and J by 4 bases, and 15 bases separated the two germline ends. Per the germline V gene, CDR1 is MNHNS and CDR2 is SASEGT. The length of the CDR3 is 14 residues. The CDR3 nucleotides are TGTGCCAGCATTCCGGGACGGCCCTCAGATACGCAGTATTTT. Protein sequence: CASIPGRPSDTQYF.

This chain connects TRBV7-9 to TRBJ1-3; no firm D call. Germline lookup yields CDR1 SEHNR and CDR2 FQNEAQ (reference sequence). Trimming took 4 bases from V and 0 from J, leaving 16 bases between them. This CDR3 spans 17 amino acids. This CDR3 is CASSSRLDVISGNTIYF. Written as DNA, the CDR3 is TGTGCCAGCAGCTCGCGCCTGGACGTAATCTCTGGAAACACCATATATTTT.

The V gene is TRBV28, the J gene TRBJ2-1, with 7 bases aligning to TRBD2. Germline loops: CDR1 MDHEN, CDR2 SYDVKM. The CDR3 contains 15 residues. Trimming at V came to 3 bases and at J to 0 bases, leaving 2 bases not matched to a gene. CDR3 loop: CASSFRGVSYNEQFF. DNA for the CDR3: TGTGCCAGCAGTTTTCGGGGGGTCTCCTACAATGAGCAGTTCTTC.

This clone was recorded only once. The V gene is TRBV7-9, the J gene TRBJ2-5; D gene uncertain. Trimming cost V 0 bases and J 4 bases, with 12 bases left between them. The CDR3 has 15 amino acids. The germline V gene encodes CDR1 SEHNR and CDR2 FQNEAQ (reference sequence). For the CDR3, the DNA is TGTGCCAGCAGCTTAGCGGGCAGTGGCGGAGAGACCCAGTACTTC. The encoded protein is CASSLAGSGGETQYF. Full variable domain (missing parts from reference TRBV7-9 and TRBJ2-5): DTGVSQNPRHKITKRGQNVTFRCDPISEHNRLYWYRQTLGQGPEFLTYFQNEAQLEKSRLLSDRFSAERPKGSFSTLEIQRTEQGDSAMYLCASSLAGSGGETQYFGPGTRLLVL.

CDR3 DNA sequence: TGTGCCAGCAGCCCTATTCCCGGGACAGGGCTGGGGACCTACGAGCAGTACTTC. Its protein is CASSPIPGTGLGTYEQYF. V is TRBV28 and J is TRBJ2-7; TRBD1 matches at 9 bases. The CDR3 sequence is 18 residues long. Germline CDR1 reads MDHEN; CDR2 reads SYDVKM. After removal of 6 bases from V and 2 bases from J, the junction contained 17 bases not matched to a gene.

This sequence joins TRBV6-5 and TRBJ2-5, with 7 bases matching TRBD2. Losses at the gene ends were 4 bases for V and 2 bases for J; bases not matched to a gene: 4. Germline assignment: CDR1 MNHEY and CDR2 SVGAGI. The CDR3 consists of 14 residues. The CDR3 coding sequence is TGTGCCAGCAGTTGGGGGGAGGGGCAAGAGACCCAGTACTTC. Residues: CASSWGEGQETQYF.

The V call is TRBV5-4, the J call TRBJ1-4; perhaps TRBD1 as D (6 bases). The V and J ends lost 0 bases and 5 bases respectively, with 11 bases between them. Per the germline V gene, CDR1 is SGHNT and CDR2 is YYREEE (reference sequence). The CDR3 length is 15 residues. CDR3 sequence reads: CASSLVGGGNEKLFF. DNA of the CDR3: TGTGCCAGCAGCTTGGTTGGGGGCGGGAATGAAAAACTGTTTTTT.

This chain connects TRBV9 to TRBJ2-7; D gene unclear. The V end lost 3 bases, the J end lost 6 bases, and 13 bases lay between the germline ends. Germline CDR1 reads SGDLS; CDR2 reads YYNGEE. The CDR3 length is 13 residues. The CDR3 nucleotides are TGTGCCAGCAGCGACCGCGGACGTACCGAGCAGTACTTC. Residues: CASSDRGRTEQYF.

The genes are TRBV7-7 and TRBJ2-2; D not certain. V lost 3 bases, J lost 7 bases, and 9 bases lay in between. The length of the CDR3 is 13 residues. Germline V lookup: CDR1 SSHAT, CDR2 FNYEAQ (reference sequence). CDR3 residues: CASSFITDGELFF. The CDR3 coding sequence is TGTGCCAGCAGCTTCATAACTGACGGGGAGCTGTTTTTT. The whole variable domain, remainder taken from reference TRBV7-7 and TRBJ2-2, is GAGVSQSPRYKVTKRGQDVTLRCDPISSHATLYWYQQALGQGPEFLTYFNYEAQPDKSGLPSDRFSAERPEGSISTLTIQRTEQRDSAMYRCASSFITDGELFFGEGSRLTVL.

This rearrangement joins TRBV7-9 to TRBJ2-1, with 7 bases fitting TRBD2. The germline V gene has CDR1 SEHNR and CDR2 FQNEAQ (reference sequence). This CDR3 region has 16 residues. V was clipped by 3 bases and J by 2 bases; unmatched bases: 7. The CDR3 is CASSLTREGPYNEQFF. CDR3 in DNA: TGTGCCAGCAGCTTGACGAGGGAGGGCCCCTACAATGAGCAGTTCTTC.